Described below is a single TCR beta chain sequence and its context. This clonotype has ten or more counts. Its specific antigen is unknown. No per-base quality is available; no much larger clone lies one base away. The record originates from a study of neurological immune-mediated disorders (dated by TCRdb to about 2019). In terms of the full investigation: Peripheral blood TCR-beta repertoires from HTLV-I-associated myelopathy (HAM/TSP) patients, multiple sclerosis patients and healthy controls were compared by UMI-based sequencing. The approximately 100 TCR-beta libraries included longitudinal samples, technical triplicates and paired sorted CD4+ and CD8+ T-cell subsets alongside PBMC samples. Longitudinal HAM/TSP and healthy donors had 3 time-points each (about 3-45 month intervals). The cohort included 60 to 75 subjects: roughly 15 with HAM/TSP, about 35 with multiple sclerosis, and 20 healthy controls. The paper's findings and limits, for the study overall: No identical CDR3 amino acid sequences were shared among expanded clones across subjects, suggesting private TCR-beta repertoires in all groups. The highest TCR clonal expansion was observed in HAM/TSP patients, whereas the lowest was observed in MS patients, even when compared with healthy controls.

To synthesize cDNA, template-switch 5'RACE was performed with a primer carrying a 10-nucleotide random unique molecular identifier so that each TCR transcript was tagged. Every sequencing run yielded over 200 million TCR-beta sequences covering 15-18 subjects. Total RNA was extracted with the RNeasy kit. TCR-beta VDJ regions were amplified with primers for the TCR constant region and the 5'RACE anchor, using the KAPA Real-time Library Amplification kit. Sample indexes and Illumina adaptors were added in a first PCR, and a second PCR then increased library yield. The roughly 650 bp TCR product was size-selected on a 2% E-gel SizeSelection system after Ampure bead purification. Library quality was checked on a Bioanalyzer, concentration was measured with Qubit, and libraries were quantified with the Kapa Library Quantification kit before pooling. An Illumina HiSeq 2500 was used to sequence the libraries paired-end at 2 x 150 bp. To increase sequence diversity, about 25-31% phiX was spiked into each library pool. The study's processing was this. Quality-filtered reads were processed with the UMI-based MiGEC pipeline, which removed over 90% of raw TCR sequences during error correction. VDJ genes were aligned to IMGT germline references, and each clonotype was defined by a unique CDR3 amino acid sequence together with V-J genes. Clonal expansion, Shannon diversity and CDR3 relatedness (CalcPairwiseDistances, ClusterSamples) were evaluated with VDJtools, and phylogenetic trees were built with CLCbio workbench. Clones with at least 8 unique UMIs were defined as expanded, with this threshold being based on coefficient-of-variation modelling across technical triplicates. Through fastp at Q25 and MiXCR, TCRdb rebuilt clones from the public reads, retaining in-frame beta chains. Merged by CDR3 protein, the rows form single entries marked with the most common genes and DNA. These V and J calls originate from TCRdb's pipeline instead of the authors' own analysis. The sample table holds about 53,000 distinct CDR3 sequences, of which about 8% were seen once. Clones ranked in the top ten supply under 2% of the sample.

The intended sense of this specimen's time point label: longitudinal time-point 3. The healthy controls were volunteers from blood banks in Maryland, USA. Unsorted PBMC libraries were generated from 2 million PBMCs stored in RNAlater at -80 °C until RNA extraction. Peripheral blood was subjected to Ficoll-Hypaque density gradient centrifugation to isolate PBMCs, which were then cryopreserved in liquid nitrogen. Ends trimmed: V by 8 bases, J by 6 bases; bases unmatched to a gene: 8. The germline V gene encodes CDR1 DFQATT and CDR2 SNEGSKA (reference sequence). From its cysteine to its phenylalanine, the CDR3 spans 12 amino acids. Only the CDR3 DNA is retained, 36 bases long and in frame from the first base.

Recombination connected TRBV20-1 to TRBJ1-2; 8 bases in the junction line up with TRBD1. The receptor's source is a woman between 35 and 50 years old in good health. Sequenced sample: PBMCs. This receptor carries the CDR3 CSPLDRENGYTF. The DNA is TGCAGTCCTTTGGACAGGGAAAATGGCTACACCTTC.